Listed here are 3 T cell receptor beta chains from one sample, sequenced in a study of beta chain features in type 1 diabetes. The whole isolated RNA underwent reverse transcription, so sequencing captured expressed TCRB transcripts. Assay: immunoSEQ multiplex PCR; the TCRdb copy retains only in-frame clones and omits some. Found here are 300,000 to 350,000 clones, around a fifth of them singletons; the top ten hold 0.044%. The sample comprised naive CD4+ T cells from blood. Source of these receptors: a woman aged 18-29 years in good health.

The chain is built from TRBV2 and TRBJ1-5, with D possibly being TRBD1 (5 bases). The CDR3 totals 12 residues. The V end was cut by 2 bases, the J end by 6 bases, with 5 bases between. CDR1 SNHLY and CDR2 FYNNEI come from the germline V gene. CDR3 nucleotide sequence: TGTGCCAGCAGTGAAAGGGGTCAGCCCCAGCATTTT. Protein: CASSERGQPQHF.

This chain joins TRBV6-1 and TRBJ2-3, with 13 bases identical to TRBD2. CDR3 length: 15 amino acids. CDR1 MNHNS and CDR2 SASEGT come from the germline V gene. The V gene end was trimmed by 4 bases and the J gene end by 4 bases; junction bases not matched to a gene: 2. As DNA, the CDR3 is TGTGCCAGCAGTGGTACTAGCGGGAGGGCAGATACGCAGTATTTT. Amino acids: CASSGTSGRADTQYF.

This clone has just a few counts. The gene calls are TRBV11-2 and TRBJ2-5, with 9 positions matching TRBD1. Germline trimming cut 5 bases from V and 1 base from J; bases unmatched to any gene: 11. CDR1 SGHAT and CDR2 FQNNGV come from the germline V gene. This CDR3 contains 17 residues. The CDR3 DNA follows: TGTGCCAGCAGCCTTGACAGGGGGTGGTATGGCCAAGAGACCCAGTACTTC. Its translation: CASSLDRGWYGQETQYF.